One and the same sample provided the 31 T cell receptor beta chains below, sequenced in a study of T-cell reconstitution after alpha-beta-depleted transplantation in children. Using unique molecular identifiers, the investigators prepared the TCRbeta library. TCRdb processed the PCR reads anew with MiXCR; each CDR3 protein has one entry. Of around 440,000 distinct CDR3 sequences listed, around 15% are singletons. The source material was PBMCs, mostly from graft donor cells, sampled 360 days after TCRalphabeta/CD19-depleted stem cell transplant. These receptors were taken from a boy under two years old who had a stem cell transplant for Wiskott-Aldrich syndrome, so the T cells may come from the graft donor.

The rearrangement uses TRBV2 and TRBJ2-1; perhaps TRBD2 as D (5 bases). Germline V CDR1 and CDR2: SNHLY, FYNNEI. V lost 7 bases and J 6 bases, leaving 13 bases between the germline ends. CDR3 length: 13 residues. In DNA form, the CDR3 reads TGTGCCAGCACTCAAGGACTCCTCAATGAGCAGTTCTTC. It specifies CASTQGLLNEQFF. Variable domain in full (rest from reference TRBV2 and TRBJ2-1): EPEVTQTPSHQVTQMGQEVILRCVPISNHLYFYWYRQILGQKVEFLVSFYNNEISEKSEIFDDQFSVERPDGSNFTLKIRSTKLEDSAMYFCASTQGLLNEQFFGPGTRLTVL.

V and J are TRBV19 and TRBJ2-7; no reliable D call. The CDR3 loop spans 14 amino acids. The V end lost 3 bases, the J end lost 0 bases, and 9 bases lay between the germline ends. Looked up from germline, CDR1 is LNHDA and CDR2 is SQIVND (reference sequence). The CDR3 sequence: CASSIAGTSYEQYF. The CDR3 DNA is TGTGCCAGTAGTATCGCTGGTACCTCCTACGAGCAGTACTTC.

The V gene is TRBV15, the J gene TRBJ2-5; D is possibly TRBD2 (6 bases). V lost 0 bases, J lost 0 bases, and 8 bases lay in between. The CDR3 has 15 residues. Germline V CDR1 and CDR2: LNHNV, YYDKDF (reference sequence). The chain's CDR3 is CATSRDGRHQETQYF. CDR3 nucleotides: TGTGCCACCAGCAGAGATGGGAGGCACCAAGAGACCCAGTACTTC.

This clonotype was seen only a few times. V gene TRBV4-1 combines with J gene TRBJ2-3; no definite D call. Germline CDR1 reads MGHRA; CDR2 reads YSYEKL. The CDR3 covers 15 residues. Trimming removed 6 bases at V and 1 base at J, with 14 bases between. CDR3 DNA: TGCGCCAGCAGTCCCGGGCCCCTTCGCACAGATACGCAGTATTTT. It yields the protein CASSPGPLRTDTQYF.

This clonotype was detected a few times. V and J are TRBV20-1 and TRBJ2-7; D not certain. Deletions cut 0 bases from V and 2 bases from J, with 11 bases between. Looked up from germline, CDR1 is DFQATT and CDR2 is SNEGSKA (reference sequence). The CDR3 is 14 residues long. Written as DNA, the CDR3 is TGCAGTGCTAGAGATCTACGGCACCCCTACGAGCAGTACTTC. Its protein is CSARDLRHPYEQYF.

This clonotype came up many times. The chain is built from TRBV12-3 or TRBV12-4 and TRBJ2-1, with D unresolved. The V end was cut by 2 bases, the J end by 0 bases, with 5 bases between. CDR3 length equals 14 residues. CDR3 amino acids: CASSLWSSYNEQFF. The CDR3, as DNA: TGTGCCAGCAGTTTATGGAGCTCCTACAATGAGCAGTTCTTC.

This clonotype came up a few times. The chain couples TRBV12-3 or TRBV12-4 to TRBJ2-5; D remains unclear. Trimming removed 5 bases at V and 5 bases at J, with 15 bases between. This CDR3 has 14 residues. The CDR3: CASSLGPVSETQYF. Written as DNA, the CDR3 is TGTGCCAGCAGTCTCGGACCTGTCTCGGAGACCCAGTACTTC.

The chain carries TRBV29-1 and TRBJ2-5; 7 bases line up with TRBD2. Germline V gives CDR1 SQVTM, CDR2 ANQGSEA. This CDR3 has 14 residues. V dropped 6 bases and J dropped 5; count of bases not matched to a gene: 12. DNA of the CDR3: TGCAGCGTAGAGAGGACCGCCGGGAGGGAGACCCAGTACTTC. Amino acids: CSVERTAGRETQYF.

CDR3 in amino acids: CASSRALLDTQYF. The CDR3 DNA is TGTGCCAGCAGCAGGGCCCTTCTGGATACGCAGTATTTT. The chain is built from TRBV7-8 and TRBJ2-3; D gene ambiguous. The CDR3 length is 13 residues. The germline CDR1 and CDR2 sequences are SGHVS and FQNEAQ. The germline V and J ends were trimmed by 5 bases and 6 bases, with 12 bases remaining between them.

V and J are TRBV5-1 and TRBJ2-7, with 10 bases matching TRBD1. Losses at the gene ends were 2 bases for V and 4 bases for J; bases not matched to a gene: 6. CDR3 length: 15 amino acids. In germline, CDR1 is SGHRS, CDR2 YFSETQ. The chain's CDR3 is CASSFRDRGLYEQYF. The DNA of the CDR3 is TGCGCCAGCAGCTTTCGGGACAGGGGTTTGTACGAGCAGTACTTC.

V is TRBV4-1 and J is TRBJ2-1, with 14 bases lining up with TRBD2. The V gene end was trimmed by 4 bases and the J gene end by 0 bases; junction bases not matched to a gene: 5. The CDR3 is 18 residues long. The V gene's germline CDR1 is MGHRA and CDR2 YSYEKL. In DNA, the CDR3 is TGCGCCAGCAGCCGACTAGCGGGGGGGCCCCTCTCCTACAATGAGCAGTTCTTC. It is translated as CASSRLAGGPLSYNEQFF.

In this sample, this clonotype turned up once. V and J are TRBV5-1 and TRBJ2-3, with D perhaps TRBD2 (5 bases). Germline V gene lookup returns CDR1 SGHRS and CDR2 YFSETQ. The CDR3 covers 16 residues. Trimming took off 4 bases at V and 0 bases at J, with 15 bases between the two ends. The CDR3 sequence is CASSPLSGTSTDTQYF. The CDR3, as DNA: TGCGCCAGCAGCCCACTCAGCGGAACTAGCACAGATACGCAGTATTTT.

This clonotype was seen repeatedly, ten times or more. The chain joins TRBV12-3 or TRBV12-4 to TRBJ2-7; 9 bases agree with TRBD1. V trimming: 5 bases; J trimming: 5 bases; junction bases outside the gene matches: 7. This CDR3 spans 14 amino acids. CDR3 sequence (DNA): TGTGCCAGCAGTCCCTCCCGGGACAGGGACGAGCAGTACTTC. It specifies CASSPSRDRDEQYF.

This clonotype has only a few counts. The chain employs TRBV2 and TRBJ2-1; D gene unclear. Deletions cut 5 bases from V and 4 bases from J, with 12 bases between. The CDR3 loop spans 14 amino acids. The germline gives CDR1 SNHLY, CDR2 FYNNEI. CDR3 in DNA: TGTGCCAGCAGTCGACAACTAATTTACAATGAGCAGTTCTTC. It translates to CASSRQLIYNEQFF.

This clonotype was observed a handful of times. The chain employs TRBV24-1 and TRBJ1-1; D uncertain. This CDR3 has 13 residues. V was trimmed by 2 bases and J by 7 bases, leaving 10 bases between them. Per the germline V gene, CDR1 is KGHDR and CDR2 is SFDVKD. For the CDR3, the DNA is TGTGCCACCAGTGATTCTTGGGGAATTGAAGCTTTCTTT. Its translation is CATSDSWGIEAFF.

The chain combines TRBV27 with TRBJ2-5; D remains unclear. The CDR3 runs 14 residues. V shed 2 bases and J shed 3 bases, with 10 bases lying between them. Germline CDR1 and CDR2: MNHEY and SMNVEV (reference sequence). CDR3 nucleotides: TGTGCCAGCAGTTTACACCCCCTCAAAGAGACCCAGTACTTC. It translates to CASSLHPLKETQYF.

In its sample, this clonotype was seen a few times. This chain connects TRBV6-5 to TRBJ2-3, with 9 bases matching TRBD1. J lost 3 bases, V lost 2 bases, and 9 bases had no gene match. The CDR3 totals 17 residues. Germline CDR1 MNHEY, CDR2 SVGAGI. CDR3 sequence: CASSYINRGLGTDTQYF. The CDR3 DNA follows: TGTGCCAGCAGTTACATAAACAGGGGGCTGGGTACAGATACGCAGTATTTT.

This clonotype showed up many times. The CDR3 here is CASRPDSTDTQYF. The DNA of the CDR3 is TGTGCCAGCAGACCCGACAGCACAGATACGCAGTATTTT. The chain is built from TRBV12-3 or TRBV12-4 and TRBJ2-3; D remains unclear. The CDR3 has 13 residues. V was pared by 6 bases and J by 0 bases, with 7 bases between.

This clonotype occurred a few times. The V and J genes are TRBV5-1 and TRBJ2-5; 7 bases map to TRBD1. V was pared by 0 bases and J by 7 bases, with 9 bases of the junction left unmatched. CDR1 is SGHRS, CDR2 YFSETQ, per germline. The CDR3 is 15 residues long. CDR3 region: CASSLDRGPASTQYF. The CDR3 region has the DNA TGCGCCAGCAGCTTGGACAGGGGCCCGGCTTCGACCCAGTACTTC.

The rearrangement links TRBV10-3 to TRBJ2-3; D remains unclear. The CDR3 covers 11 residues. Looked up from germline, CDR1 is ENHRY and CDR2 is SYGVKD. With 6 bases removed from V and 2 bases from J, the gap between germline ends came to 3 bases. This CDR3 reads CAIRTTDTQYF. The CDR3 nucleotides read TGTGCCATCAGGACCACAGATACGCAGTATTTT.

There are many counts of this clonotype. The chain is built from TRBV5-1 and TRBJ2-5; possibly TRBD1 or TRBD2 for D (5 bases each). Trimming stripped 0 bases from V and 4 bases from J, with 13 bases between. CDR3 length equals 15 residues. Germline CDR1 SGHRS, CDR2 YFSETQ. The DNA of the CDR3 is TGCGCCAGCAGCTTGGCCTCTGGGGGTGGAGAGACCCAGTACTTC. Protein product: CASSLASGGGETQYF. The variable domain in full, with the rest retrieved from reference TRBV5-1 and TRBJ2-5, is KAGVTQTPRYLIKTRGQQVTLSCSPISGHRSVSWYQQTPGQGLQFLFEYFSETQRNKGNFPGRFSGRQFSNSRSEMNVSTLELGDSALYLCASSLASGGGETQYFGPGTRLLVL.

The rearrangement joins TRBV12-3 or TRBV12-4 to TRBJ2-2; D possibly corresponds to TRBD1 (6 bases). This CDR3 has 13 residues. V was cut by 8 bases and J by 2 bases, with 9 bases left in between. CDR3 in DNA: TGTGCCAGCCGACAGGAAAACACCGGGGAGCTGTTTTTT. Translated, it gives CASRQENTGELFF.

This rearrangement joins TRBV6-5 to TRBJ2-7; 10 bases are a match to TRBD1. Germline V gene sequence: CDR1 MNHEY, CDR2 SVGAGI. With V trimmed by 2 bases and J by 5 bases, 6 bases remained unmatched. The CDR3 is 15 amino acids. CDR3 protein: CASSYGGTGAHEQYF. The DNA for the CDR3 is TGTGCCAGCAGTTACGGGGGGACAGGGGCCCACGAGCAGTACTTC.

This clonotype was seen more than once but under ten times. The V gene is TRBV10-2, the J gene TRBJ1-1; D not resolved. With 3 bases removed from V and 2 bases from J, the gap between germline ends came to 13 bases. Germline lookup yields CDR1 WSHSY and CDR2 SAAADI. The CDR3 totals 15 residues. CDR3 in amino acids: CASSDGPGFNTEAFF. CDR3 sequence (DNA): TGCGCCAGCAGTGACGGTCCAGGTTTCAACACTGAAGCTTTCTTT.

The chain joins TRBV19 to TRBJ2-5; D unclear. Germline CDR1 LNHDA, CDR2 SQIVND (reference sequence). CDR3 length: 16 residues. Between the trimmed V and J ends, which lost 4 bases and 0 bases, there was a span of 15 bases. CDR3 loop: CASSTPKDQYQETQYF. The CDR3, as DNA: TGTGCCAGTAGTACCCCTAAGGACCAGTACCAAGAGACCCAGTACTTC.

This clonotype was counted between two and nine times. This chain joins TRBV6-1 and TRBJ2-5; TRBD2 agrees at 8 bases. J was trimmed by 7 bases and V by 5 bases; bases with no gene match: 9. This CDR3 has 14 residues. The germline V gene encodes CDR1 MNHNS and CDR2 SASEGT. This CDR3 reads CASSTSGGGWTQYF. CDR3 nucleotides: TGTGCCAGCAGTACCAGCGGGGGCGGGTGGACCCAGTACTTC.

The rearrangement links TRBV6-2 or TRBV6-3 to TRBJ1-1; D uncertain. The V gene's germline CDR1 is MNHEY and CDR2 SVGEGT. The CDR3 sequence is 13 residues long. Between the trimmed V and J ends, which lost 2 bases and 4 bases, there was a span of 8 bases. The CDR3 protein is CASSYVGSTEAFF. The CDR3 DNA reads as TGTGCCAGCAGTTACGTGGGTAGCACTGAAGCTTTCTTT.

This chain connects TRBV3-1 to TRBJ2-7, with D maybe TRBD2 (6 bases). The V gene's germline CDR1 is LGHDT and CDR2 YNNKEL (reference sequence). V lost 4 bases, J lost 1 base, and 23 bases lay in between. The CDR3 spans 18 residues. The CDR3 nucleotides read TGTGCCAGCAGCCGCGGGGAGCTTCAGCCCCGATTTTCCTACGAGCAGTACTTC. Its protein product is CASSRGELQPRFSYEQYF.

This chain uses TRBV5-6 with TRBJ2-2, with D possibly being TRBD2 (7 bases). Germline CDR1 SGHDT, CDR2 YYEEEE. V was shortened by 3 bases and J by 4 bases, with 19 bases between the two germline ends. The CDR3 is 17 amino acids. CDR3 bases: TGTGCCAGCAGCTGGAAGGGGGGGGCTAACGGCACCGGGGAGCTGTTTTTT. Its protein is CASSWKGGANGTGELFF.

This clonotype was observed a few times. This chain links TRBV6-1 with TRBJ2-7; a weak D match, TRBD2 (6 bases). Germline CDR1 MNHNS, CDR2 SASEGT. V gave up 4 bases and J gave up 4 bases, with 17 bases separating them. CDR3 length: 15 amino acids. The CDR3 loop reads CASSVYRGASYEQYF. The CDR3 DNA reads as TGTGCCAGCAGTGTCTATCGCGGGGCCTCTTACGAGCAGTACTTC.

This sequence joins TRBV7-9 and TRBJ2-1; no reliable D call. Germline CDR1 and CDR2: SEHNR and FQNEAQ (reference sequence). Between the trimmed V and J ends, which lost 0 bases and 6 bases, there was a span of 6 bases. The CDR3 sequence is 13 residues long. CDR3 coding DNA: TGTGCCAGCAGCTTAGCGGCGACCAATGAGCAGTTCTTC. Its protein is CASSLAATNEQFF.